This T cell receptor (beta chain) was profiled in a study of identical twins (dated by TCRdb to 2016 to 2018). About the full investigation: To test whether fetal clonotypes persist, the study used deep sequencing on TCR alpha and beta repertoires from monozygotic twins, unrelated adults of various ages, and cord blood. To rule out contamination, replicate twin experiments were performed at different times with different library preparation protocols. Here is what the overall study found, with its caveats: Compared with coincidental sharing between unrelated individuals, an excess of low generation-probability sequences was observed among out-of-frame TCR alpha sequences shared between twins. Excess twin sharing in beta out-of-frame sequences was weaker because fewer shared sequences lowered the signal-to-noise ratio. In monozygotic twins, recombination models systematically underestimated out-of-frame TCR alpha sharing, but the models matched the sharing seen between unrelated individuals. Fewer insertions were carried by abundant cord blood beta clonotypes, a similar but weaker trend appeared in young adult naive repertoires, and no such trend appeared in memory repertoires. Because the same donors could not be followed over many years, the conclusions relied on cross-sectional statistical analysis. Invariant T cells such as MAIT and iNKT could partly confound zero-insertion analyses, although diverse VJ usage argued against such confounding for most clonotypes.

Regarding this clonotype: What antigen it recognizes has not been identified. Qualities for individual bases were not recorded, and no much larger clone is one base off.

The CDR3 sequence holds 15 residues, the cysteine and phenylalanine included. Just CDR3 DNA is preserved here, 45 bases in frame from base 1. From the germline V gene, CDR1 is MDHEN and CDR2 is SYDVKM. Here V drops 2 bases and J drops 7 bases, and the junction holds 3 bases not matched to any gene. The receptor library was made with 5' RACE. The instrument given in TCRdb is Illumina HiSeq 2000. Template switching added a universal primer binding site, and the final cDNA carried a unique molecular identifier that allowed TCR cDNA molecules to be counted accurately. First-strand cDNA for TCR alpha and beta chains was synthesized from specific primers in the conserved constant-segment region. Each cDNA library was double barcoded, with a SMART-Mk sample barcode plus Illumina barcodes, to control for contamination. TruSeq adapter sequences, together with Illumina sample barcodes, were added in two successive PCR steps. The TCR alpha and beta cDNA libraries were sequenced on the Illumina HiSeq platform using custom primers. As for the authors' bioinformatics: MiGEC processed the raw reads to extract unique molecular identifiers, while MiXCR was used to determine the CDR3 positions. For each individual, recombination models were inferred using an EM algorithm with the repgenHMM and IGoR tools. The tcR package in R was used for shared clonotype analysis, with sharing normalized by the product of cloneset sizes. To study raw recombination without the effects of thymic and clonal selection, out-of-frame nonproductive sequences were analyzed. The raw public reads went through TCRdb reprocessing: fastp at Q25, MiXCR clone calling, in-frame beta chains kept. Identical CDR3 proteins give one entry, which carries the most common genes and DNA. Here the V and J calls rest on TCRdb's processing, not on the authors' analysis. This sample holds roughly 200,000 distinct CDR3 sequences; 7.5% were observed only once. The biggest ten clones account for just under 2% of the sample.

Every donor in the study was a healthy Caucasian. Three pairs of female monozygotic twins, all aged roughly 18 to 29 years, were included in the twin cohort. Using Miltenyi CD45RO+ enrichment and human naive T-cell isolation kits, memory (CD45RO+) and naive T cells were isolated from PBMC. The same data also contributed to another study, on yellow fever vaccine responses in identical twins. Reported in the second study: According to the authors, in identical twins the way T cells responded to vaccination appeared partly convergent and partly personalized. Focusing on identical twins, the study followed the T cell clones that responded to the vaccine, and did so with precision.

Material: memory (CD45RO+) T cells sorted from blood. The meaning of the sample's cell subset or site label: CD45RO+ enriched T cells. The chain is encoded by TRBV28 joined to TRBJ2-2, with TRBD2 matching 11 junction bases. The sequence derives from a young woman in good health. The CDR3 has the sequence CASSLVAGGVGELFF. The nucleotide sequence is TGTGCCAGCAGTTTAGTAGCGGGAGGGGTCGGGGAGCTGTTTTTT. The full variable domain, with segments outside the CDR3 supplied by the reference TRBV28 and TRBJ2-2 proteins, appears as DVKVTQSSRYLVKRTGEKVFLECVQDMDHENMFWYRQDPGLGLRLIYFSYDVKMKEKGDIPEGYSVSREKKERFSLILESASTNQTSMYLCASSLVAGGVGELFFGEGSRLTVL.